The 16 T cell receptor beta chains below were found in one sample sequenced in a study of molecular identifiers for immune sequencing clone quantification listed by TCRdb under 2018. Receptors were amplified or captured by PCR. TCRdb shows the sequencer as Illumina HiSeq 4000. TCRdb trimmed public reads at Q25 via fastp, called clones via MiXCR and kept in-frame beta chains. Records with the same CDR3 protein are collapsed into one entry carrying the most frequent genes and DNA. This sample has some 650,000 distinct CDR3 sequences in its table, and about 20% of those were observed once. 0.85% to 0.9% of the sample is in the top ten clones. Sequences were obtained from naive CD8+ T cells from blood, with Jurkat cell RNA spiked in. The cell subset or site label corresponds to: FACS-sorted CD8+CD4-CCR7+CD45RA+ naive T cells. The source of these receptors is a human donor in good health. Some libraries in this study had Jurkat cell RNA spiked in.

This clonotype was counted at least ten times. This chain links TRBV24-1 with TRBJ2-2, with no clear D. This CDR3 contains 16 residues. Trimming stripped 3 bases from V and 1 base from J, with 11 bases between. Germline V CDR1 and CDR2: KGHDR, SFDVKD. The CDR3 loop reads CATSDTNYRNTGELFF. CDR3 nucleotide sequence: TGTGCCACCAGTGATACTAATTACAGGAACACCGGGGAGCTGTTTTTT.

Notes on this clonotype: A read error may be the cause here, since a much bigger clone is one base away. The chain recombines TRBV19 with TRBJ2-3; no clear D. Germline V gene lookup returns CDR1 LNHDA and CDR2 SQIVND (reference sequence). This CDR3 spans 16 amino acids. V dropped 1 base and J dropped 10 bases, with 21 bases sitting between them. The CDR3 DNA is TGTGCCAGTAGTATAGCTCTAGGACCCCCTCTGGATGCGCAGTATTTT. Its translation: CASSIALGPPLDAQYF.

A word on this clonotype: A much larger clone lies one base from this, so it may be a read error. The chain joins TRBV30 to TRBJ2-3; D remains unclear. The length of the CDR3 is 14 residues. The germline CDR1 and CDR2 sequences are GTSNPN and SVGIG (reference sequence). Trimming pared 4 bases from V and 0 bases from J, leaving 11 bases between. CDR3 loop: CAWNERPSTDTQYF. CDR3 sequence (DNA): TGTGCCTGGAACGAGCGACCGAGCACAGATACGCAGTATTTT.

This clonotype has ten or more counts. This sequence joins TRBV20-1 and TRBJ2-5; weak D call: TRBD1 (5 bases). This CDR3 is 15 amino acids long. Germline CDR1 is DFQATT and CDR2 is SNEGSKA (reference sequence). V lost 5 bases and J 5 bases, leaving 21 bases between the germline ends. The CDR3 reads CSAPRSRAPAETQYF. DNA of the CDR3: TGCAGTGCTCCGAGGTCCAGGGCCCCGGCGGAGACCCAGTACTTC.

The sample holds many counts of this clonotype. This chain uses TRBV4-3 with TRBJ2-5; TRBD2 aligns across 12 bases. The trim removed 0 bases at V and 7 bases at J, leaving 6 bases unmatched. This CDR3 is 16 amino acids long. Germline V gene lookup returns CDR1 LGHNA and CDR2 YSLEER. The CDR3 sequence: CASSQDSSGRAWTQYF. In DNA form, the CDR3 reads TGCGCCAGCAGCCAAGACTCTAGCGGGAGGGCCTGGACCCAGTACTTC.

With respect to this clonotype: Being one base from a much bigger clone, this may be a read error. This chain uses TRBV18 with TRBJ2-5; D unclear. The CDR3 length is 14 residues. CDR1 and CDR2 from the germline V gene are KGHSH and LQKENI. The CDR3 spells CASSPPISQETRYF. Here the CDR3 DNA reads TGTGCCAGCTCACCACCTATTTCGCAAGAGACCCGGTACTTC.

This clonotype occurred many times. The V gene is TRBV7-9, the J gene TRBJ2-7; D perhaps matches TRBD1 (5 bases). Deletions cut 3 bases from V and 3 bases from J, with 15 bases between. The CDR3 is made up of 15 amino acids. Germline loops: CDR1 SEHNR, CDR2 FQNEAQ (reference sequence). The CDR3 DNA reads TGTGCCAGCAGCTTCCCTCCCCAGGGTAACTACGAGCAGTACTTC. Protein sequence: CASSFPPQGNYEQYF.

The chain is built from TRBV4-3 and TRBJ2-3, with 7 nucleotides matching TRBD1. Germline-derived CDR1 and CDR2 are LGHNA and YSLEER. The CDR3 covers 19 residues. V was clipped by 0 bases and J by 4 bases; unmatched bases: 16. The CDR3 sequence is CASSQEQDTVGTAADTQYF. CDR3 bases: TGCGCCAGCAGCCAAGAGCAGGACACAGTGGGGACAGCGGCAGATACGCAGTATTTT.

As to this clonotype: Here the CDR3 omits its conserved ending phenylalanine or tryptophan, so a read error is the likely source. The CDR3 here is CASSLSYRLDQYY. The CDR3 region has the DNA TGTGCCAGCAGTTTATCTTACCGCTTGGACCAGTACTAC. The V gene is TRBV27, the J gene TRBJ2-5; D gene ambiguous. The V gene's germline CDR1 is MNHEY and CDR2 SMNVEV (reference sequence). This CDR3 region has 13 residues. V was cut by 0 bases and J by 10 bases, with 12 bases left in between.

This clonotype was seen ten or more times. The CDR3 DNA is TGTGCCAGCACCCCGCTGGACAGGGGATTGTATGGCTACACCTTC. This encodes CASTPLDRGLYGYTF. The chain carries TRBV6-2 or TRBV6-3 and TRBJ1-2, with 9 bases identical to TRBD1. The ends lost 7 bases at V and 5 bases at J; junction bases unmatched: 11. This CDR3 comprises 15 residues. Germline V gene data show CDR1 as MNHEY and CDR2 as SVGEGT.

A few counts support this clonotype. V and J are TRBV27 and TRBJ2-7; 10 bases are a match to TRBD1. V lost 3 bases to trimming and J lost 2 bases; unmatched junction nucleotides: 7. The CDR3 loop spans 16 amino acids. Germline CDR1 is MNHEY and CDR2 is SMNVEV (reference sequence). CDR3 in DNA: TGTGCCAGCAGTTTTGACACTGGACAGGGGGCCTACGAGCAGTACTTC. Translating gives CASSFDTGQGAYEQYF.

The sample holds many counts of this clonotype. CDR3 sequence reads: CASSYSASGMTLDNIQYF. CDR3 in DNA: TGTGCCAGCAGTTACTCCGCTAGCGGGATGACACTCGACAACATTCAGTACTTC. V and J are TRBV6-2 or TRBV6-3 and TRBJ2-4, with 9 bases matching TRBD2. Germline V gene data show CDR1 as MNHEY and CDR2 as SVGEGT. The CDR3 totals 18 residues. V was clipped by 0 bases and J by 7 bases; unmatched bases: 13.

CDR3 in DNA: TGTGCCAGCAGCGTAGTAGAGGGTGAGCAGTTCTTC. Translation: CASSVVEGEQFF. The genes are TRBV9 and TRBJ2-1; possible D gene TRBD2, 5 bases. This CDR3 spans 12 amino acids. The V gene's germline CDR1 is SGDLS and CDR2 YYNGEE. With 0 bases removed from V and 9 bases from J, the gap between germline ends came to 7 bases.

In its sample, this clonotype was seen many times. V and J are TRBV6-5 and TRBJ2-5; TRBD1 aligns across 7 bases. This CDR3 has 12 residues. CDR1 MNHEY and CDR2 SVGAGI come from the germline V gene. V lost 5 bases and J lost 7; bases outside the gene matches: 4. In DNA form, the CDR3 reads TGTGCCAGCAGTACCCCAGGGGGGACCCAGTACTTC. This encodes CASSTPGGTQYF.

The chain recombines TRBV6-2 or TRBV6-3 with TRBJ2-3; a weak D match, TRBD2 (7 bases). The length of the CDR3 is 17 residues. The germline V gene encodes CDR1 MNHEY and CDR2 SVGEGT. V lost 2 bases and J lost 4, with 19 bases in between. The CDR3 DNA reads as TGTGCCAGCAGTTACCGGGGGGCCATAAACCCCGCAGATACGCAGTATTTT. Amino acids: CASSYRGAINPADTQYF.

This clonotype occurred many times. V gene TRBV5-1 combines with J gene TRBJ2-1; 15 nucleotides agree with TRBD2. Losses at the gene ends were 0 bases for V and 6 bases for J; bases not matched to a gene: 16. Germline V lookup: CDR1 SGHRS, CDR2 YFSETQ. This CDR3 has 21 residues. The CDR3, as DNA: TGCGCCAGCAGCTTGGTTCCAACCCGAGGACTAGCGGGAGGGCGTCTCAATGAGCAGTTCTTC. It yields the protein CASSLVPTRGLAGGRLNEQFF.